This TCR beta chain was sequenced during a study of graft-versus-host responses after intestinal transplantation. Looking at the study overall: Grafts that recipients had were multivisceral, liver-intestinal, or isolated intestinal transplants.

The protocol was immunoSEQ multiplex PCR, while the TCRdb copy is restricted to in-frame clones and leaves out a portion. This table has some 43,000 clones, approximately 94% appearing once. The V segment lost 3 bases and the J segment 6 bases; nucleotides outside the gene matches: 13. The CDR3 has 17 amino acids. Germline V lookup: CDR1 SGHTA, CDR2 FQGNSA. This receptor was obtained from a human patient who received an intestinal transplant, so some T cells may come from the graft donor. Here the sequenced sample was PBMCs, taken roughly 51 weeks after intestinal transplant. The rearrangement uses TRBV7-2 and TRBJ1-2; 10 bases match TRBD1. The CDR3 loop reads CASSFSEGRDRGNGYTF. The CDR3 bases are TGTGCCAGCAGCTTTAGTGAGGGCCGGGACAGGGGAAATGGCTACACCTTC.